This T cell receptor beta chain was observed in a study of OX40 agonist ivuxolimab in advanced cancers. Autoimmune disease history or systemic immunosuppression excluded patients. The V gene's germline CDR1 is SQVTM and CDR2 ANQGSEA. The CDR3 extends over 13 amino acids. V shed 6 bases and J 4 bases; nucleotides not matched to a gene: 8. Measured with immunoSEQ multiplex PCR; TCRdb has only the in-frame clones, and not every one. The sample shows roughly 56,000 clones, roughly nine tenths of them seen only once. Sequencing was performed on CD4+ or CD8+ T cells sorted from blood, taken in a trial of the OX40 agonist ivuxolimab. This receptor was identified in an adult with an advanced solid tumor such as melanoma, head and neck, liver or kidney cancer. The chain uses TRBV29-1 and TRBJ1-2; 7 positions match TRBD1. For the CDR3, the DNA is TGCAGCGTGGGCCAGGGGGGTGGCTATGGCTACACCTTC. Translating gives CSVGQGGGYGYTF. Looking up the rest from reference TRBV29-1 and TRBJ1-2 gives the full variable domain: SAVISQKPSRDICQRGTSLTIQCQVDSQVTMMFWYRQQPGQSLTLIATANQGSEATYESGFVIDKFPISRPNLTFSTLTVSNMSPEDSSIYLCSVGQGGGYGYTFGSGTRLTVV.